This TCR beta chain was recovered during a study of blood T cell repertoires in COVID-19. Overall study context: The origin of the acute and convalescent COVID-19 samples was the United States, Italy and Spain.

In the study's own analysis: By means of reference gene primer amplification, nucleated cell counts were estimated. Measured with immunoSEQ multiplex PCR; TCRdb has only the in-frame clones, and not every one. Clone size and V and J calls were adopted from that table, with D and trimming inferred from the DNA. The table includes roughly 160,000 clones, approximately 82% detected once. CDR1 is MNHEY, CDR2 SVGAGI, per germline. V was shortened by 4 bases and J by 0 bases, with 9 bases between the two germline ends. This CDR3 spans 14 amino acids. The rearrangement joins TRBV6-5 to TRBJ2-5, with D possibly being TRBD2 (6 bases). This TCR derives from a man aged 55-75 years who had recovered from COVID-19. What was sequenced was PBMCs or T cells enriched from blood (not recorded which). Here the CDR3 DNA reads TGTGCCAGCAGTTTCGGGACTTACCAAGAGACCCAGTACTTC. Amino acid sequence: CASSFGTYQETQYF.